This entry concerns a single T cell receptor beta chain. The sample comes from a study of T cell changes during pregnancy in multiple sclerosis. Germline V gives CDR1 MNHEY, CDR2 SVGAGI. There are 12 residues in the CDR3. V lost 10 bases and J 4 bases, leaving 14 bases between the germline ends. Using immunoSEQ multiplex PCR, the repertoire was profiled, and TCRdb retains in-frame clones only, with some absent. The table records over 90,000 clones, about 94% of them present only once. Material: peripheral blood, obtained after pregnancy. The chain combines TRBV6-5 with TRBJ2-7, with a possible D match to TRBD2 (6 bases). The clonotype was recovered from a female donor with multiple sclerosis, enrolled in a pregnancy study. CDR3: CATRDSIYEQYF. The CDR3 DNA is TGTGCCACCCGGGACTCGATATACGAGCAGTACTTC.